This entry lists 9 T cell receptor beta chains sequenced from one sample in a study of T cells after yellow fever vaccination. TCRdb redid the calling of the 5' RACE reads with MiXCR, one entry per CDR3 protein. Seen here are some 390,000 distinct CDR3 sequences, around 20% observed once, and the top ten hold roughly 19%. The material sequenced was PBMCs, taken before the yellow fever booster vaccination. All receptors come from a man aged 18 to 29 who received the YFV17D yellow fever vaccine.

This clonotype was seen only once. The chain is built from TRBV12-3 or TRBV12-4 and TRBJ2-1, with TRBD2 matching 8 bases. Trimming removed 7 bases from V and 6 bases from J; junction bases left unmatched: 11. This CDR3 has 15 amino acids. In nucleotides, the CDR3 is TGTGCCAGCACCATCGGGTTTAGCGGGATCAATGAGCAGTTCTTC. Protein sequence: CASTIGFSGINEQFF.

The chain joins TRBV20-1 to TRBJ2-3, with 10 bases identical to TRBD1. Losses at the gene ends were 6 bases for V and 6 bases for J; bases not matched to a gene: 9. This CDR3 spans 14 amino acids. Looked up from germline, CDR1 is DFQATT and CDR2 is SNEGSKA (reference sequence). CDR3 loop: CSASGDRGLDTQYF. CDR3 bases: TGCAGTGCGTCAGGAGACAGGGGGCTCGATACGCAGTATTTT.

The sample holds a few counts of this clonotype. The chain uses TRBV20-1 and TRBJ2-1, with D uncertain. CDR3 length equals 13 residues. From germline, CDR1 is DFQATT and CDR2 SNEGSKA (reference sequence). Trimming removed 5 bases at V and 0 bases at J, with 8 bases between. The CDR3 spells CSAWYRSYNEQFF. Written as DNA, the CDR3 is TGCAGTGCTTGGTATCGCTCCTACAATGAGCAGTTCTTC.

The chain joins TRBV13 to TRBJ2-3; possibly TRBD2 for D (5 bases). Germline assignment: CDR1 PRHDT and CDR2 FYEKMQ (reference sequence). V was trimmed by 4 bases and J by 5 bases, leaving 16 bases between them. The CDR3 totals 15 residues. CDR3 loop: CASSYLSAREDTQYF. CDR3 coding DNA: TGTGCCAGCAGCTACCTGAGTGCCCGGGAAGATACGCAGTATTTT.

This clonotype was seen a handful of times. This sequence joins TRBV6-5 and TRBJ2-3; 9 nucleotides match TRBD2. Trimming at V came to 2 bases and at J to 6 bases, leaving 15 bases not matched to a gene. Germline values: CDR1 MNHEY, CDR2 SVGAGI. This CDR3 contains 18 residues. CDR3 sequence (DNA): TGTGCCAGCAGTTACGATTGGCCGGCGGGGGGGTCCTTGGATACGCAGTATTTT. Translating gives CASSYDWPAGGSLDTQYF.

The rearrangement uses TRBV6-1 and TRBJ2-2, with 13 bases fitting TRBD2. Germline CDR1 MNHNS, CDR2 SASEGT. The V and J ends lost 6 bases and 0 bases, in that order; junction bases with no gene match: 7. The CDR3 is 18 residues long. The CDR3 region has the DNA TGTGCCAGCAGAGCGGAACTAGCGGGGGGGCCGAACACCGGGGAGCTGTTTTTT. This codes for CASRAELAGGPNTGELFF.

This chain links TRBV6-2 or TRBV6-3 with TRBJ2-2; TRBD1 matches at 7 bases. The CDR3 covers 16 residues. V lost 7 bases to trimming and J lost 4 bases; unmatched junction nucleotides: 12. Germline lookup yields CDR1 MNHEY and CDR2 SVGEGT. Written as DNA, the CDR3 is TGTGCCAGCACCCATCCCACAGGGGTTGGCACCGGGGAGCTGTTTTTT. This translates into CASTHPTGVGTGELFF.

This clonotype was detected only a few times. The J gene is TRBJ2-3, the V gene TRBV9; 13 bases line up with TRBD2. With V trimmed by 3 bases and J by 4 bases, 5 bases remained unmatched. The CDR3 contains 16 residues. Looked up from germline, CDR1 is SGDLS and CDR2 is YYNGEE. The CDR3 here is CASSELAGGPPDTQYF. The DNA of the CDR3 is TGTGCCAGCAGCGAACTAGCGGGGGGGCCCCCAGATACGCAGTATTTT.

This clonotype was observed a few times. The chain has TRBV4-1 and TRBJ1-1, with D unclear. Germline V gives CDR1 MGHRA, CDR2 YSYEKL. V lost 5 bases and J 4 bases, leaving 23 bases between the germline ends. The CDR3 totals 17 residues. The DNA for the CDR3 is TGCGCCAGCAGCAAAGGCGGCGTAGTCATGAAGGCCACTGAAGCTTTCTTT. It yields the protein CASSKGGVVMKATEAFF.